Reported below is one T cell receptor beta chain. Because the CDR3 is missing its conserved closing phenylalanine or tryptophan, this is likely a read error. CDR3 length: 16 amino acids. The germline V gene encodes CDR1 LGHNA and CDR2 YSLEER. The template was RNA from unsorted bulk tissue. More than 3 cm separated this lung sample from the edge of the tumor. The record originates from a study of tumor and adjacent non-tumor tissue in lung cancer. As for the study in general: The patients, some ten men and five or six women, were about 30 to 85 with stage I to III disease.

TCRbeta libraries were built with three rounds of nested PCR, modified from ARM-PCR. TCRdb redid the calling of the multiplex PCR reads with MiXCR, one entry per CDR3 protein. Here the sample spans about 110,000 distinct CDR3 sequences, 50% to 70% being singletons. The sample was distant non-tumor lung tissue. This TCR derives from a man in his 60s with non-small cell lung cancer. This rearrangement joins TRBV4-3 to TRBJ2-1; the match to TRBD1 covers 9 bases. Here the CDR3 reads CARSQDYGTGTNKQFL. The CDR3 DNA follows: TGCGCCAGAAGCCAAGACTACGGGACAGGGACCAATAAGCAGTTCTTA.